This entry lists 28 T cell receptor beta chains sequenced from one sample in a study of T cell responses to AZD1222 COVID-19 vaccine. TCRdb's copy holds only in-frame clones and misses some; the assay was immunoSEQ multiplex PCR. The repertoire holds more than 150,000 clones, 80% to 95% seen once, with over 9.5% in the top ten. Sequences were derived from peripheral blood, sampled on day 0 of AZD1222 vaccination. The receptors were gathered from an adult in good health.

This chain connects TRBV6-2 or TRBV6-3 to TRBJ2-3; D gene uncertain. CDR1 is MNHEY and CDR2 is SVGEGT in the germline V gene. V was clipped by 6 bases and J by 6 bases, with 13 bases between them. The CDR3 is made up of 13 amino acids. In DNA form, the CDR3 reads TGTGCCAGCAGCTCACGCCCAAGGGATACGCAGTATTTT. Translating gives CASSSRPRDTQYF.

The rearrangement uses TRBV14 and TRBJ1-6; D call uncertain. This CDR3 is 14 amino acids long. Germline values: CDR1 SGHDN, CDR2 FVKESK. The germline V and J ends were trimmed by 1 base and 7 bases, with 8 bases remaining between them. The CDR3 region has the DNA TGTGCCAGCAGCCAAGTAGGAGCGAATTCACCCCTCCACTTT. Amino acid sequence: CASSQVGANSPLHF.

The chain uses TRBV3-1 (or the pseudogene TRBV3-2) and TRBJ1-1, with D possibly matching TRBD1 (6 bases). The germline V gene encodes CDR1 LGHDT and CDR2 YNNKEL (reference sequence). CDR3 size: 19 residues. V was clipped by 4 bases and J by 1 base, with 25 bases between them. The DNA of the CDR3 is TGTGCCAGCAGCCGCGAATTTGAGGGACACCTCGCTTCGAACACTGAAGCTTTCTTT. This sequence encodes CASSREFEGHLASNTEAFF.

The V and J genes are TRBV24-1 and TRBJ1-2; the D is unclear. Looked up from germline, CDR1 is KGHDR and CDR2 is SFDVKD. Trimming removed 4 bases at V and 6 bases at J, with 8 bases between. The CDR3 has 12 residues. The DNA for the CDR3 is TGTGCCACCAGTGAAACGGGGAATGGCTACACCTTC. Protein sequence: CATSETGNGYTF.

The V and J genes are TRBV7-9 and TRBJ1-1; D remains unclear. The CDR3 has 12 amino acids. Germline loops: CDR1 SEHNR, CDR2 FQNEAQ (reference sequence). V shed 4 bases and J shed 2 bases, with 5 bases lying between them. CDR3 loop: CASSYDNTEAFF. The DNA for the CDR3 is TGTGCCAGCAGCTACGATAACACTGAAGCTTTCTTT.

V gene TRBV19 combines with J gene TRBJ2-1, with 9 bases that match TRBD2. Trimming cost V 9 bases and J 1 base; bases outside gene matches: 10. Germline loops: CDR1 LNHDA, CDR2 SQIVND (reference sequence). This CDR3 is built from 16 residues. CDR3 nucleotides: TGTGCCAGAGCCTGTCTTGCGGGAGGGTCCTACAATGAGCAGTTCTTC. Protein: CARACLAGGSYNEQFF.

The CDR3 nucleotides read TGTGCCAGTCGTCCAGGGAGGAGGGTTTATGGCTACACCTTC. Its protein product is CASRPGRRVYGYTF. The rearrangement links TRBV28 to TRBJ1-2; D may be TRBD1 (5 bases). Per germline, CDR1 MDHEN and CDR2 SYDVKM. V was pared by 9 bases and J by 5 bases, with 19 bases between. The CDR3 is made up of 14 amino acids.

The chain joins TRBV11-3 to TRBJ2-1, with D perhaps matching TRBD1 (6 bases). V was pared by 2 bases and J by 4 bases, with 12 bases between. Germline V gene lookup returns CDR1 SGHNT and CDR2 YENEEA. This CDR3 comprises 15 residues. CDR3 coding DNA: TGTGCCAGCAGCTTAAGGACAGTATCATACAATGAGCAGTTCTTC. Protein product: CASSLRTVSYNEQFF.

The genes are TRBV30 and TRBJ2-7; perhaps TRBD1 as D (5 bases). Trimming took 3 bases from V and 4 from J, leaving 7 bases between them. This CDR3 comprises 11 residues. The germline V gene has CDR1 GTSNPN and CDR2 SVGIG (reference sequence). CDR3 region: CAWRGEYEQYV. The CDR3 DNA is TGTGCCTGGAGAGGGGAATACGAGCAGTACGTC.

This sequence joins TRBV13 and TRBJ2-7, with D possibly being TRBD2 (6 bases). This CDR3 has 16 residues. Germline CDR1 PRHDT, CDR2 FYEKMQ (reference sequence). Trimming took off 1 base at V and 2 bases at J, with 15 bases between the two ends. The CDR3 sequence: CASSLAGAGRTYEQYF. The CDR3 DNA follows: TGTGCCAGCAGCTTAGCCGGTGCGGGACGGACCTACGAGCAGTACTTC. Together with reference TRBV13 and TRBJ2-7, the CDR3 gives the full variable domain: AAGVIQSPRHLIKEKRETATLKCYPIPRHDTVYWYQQGPGQDPQFLISFYEKMQSDKGSIPDRFSAQQFSDYHSELNMSSLELGDSALYFCASSLAGAGRTYEQYFGPGTRLTVT.

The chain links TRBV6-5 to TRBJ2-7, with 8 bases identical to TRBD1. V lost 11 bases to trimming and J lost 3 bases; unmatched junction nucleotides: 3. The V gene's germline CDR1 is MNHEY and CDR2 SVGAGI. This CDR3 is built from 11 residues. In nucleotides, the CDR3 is TGTGCCTCAGGGGGCAGCTACGAGCAGTACTTC. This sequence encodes CASGGSYEQYF.

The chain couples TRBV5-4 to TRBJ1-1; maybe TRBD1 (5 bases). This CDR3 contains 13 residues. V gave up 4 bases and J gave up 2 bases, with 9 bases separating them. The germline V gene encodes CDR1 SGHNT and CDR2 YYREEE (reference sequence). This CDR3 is CASSIGHNTEAFF. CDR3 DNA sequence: TGTGCCAGCAGCATCGGACATAACACTGAAGCTTTCTTT. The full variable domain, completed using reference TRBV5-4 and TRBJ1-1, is ETGVTQSPTHLIKTRGQQVTLRCSSQSGHNTVSWYQQALGQGPQFIFQYYREEENGRGNFPPRFSGLQFPNYSSELNVNALELDDSALYLCASSIGHNTEAFFGQGTRLTVV.

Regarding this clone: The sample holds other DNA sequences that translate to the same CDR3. CDR3 sequence: CASSQGLNTEAFF. CDR3 nucleotide sequence: TGTGCCAGCAGCCAAGGATTGAACACTGAAGCTTTCTTT. V and J are TRBV3-1 (or the pseudogene TRBV3-2) and TRBJ1-1; D is undetermined. Germline V gives CDR1 LGHDT, CDR2 YNNKEL (reference sequence). The V and J ends lost 1 base and 0 bases respectively, with 3 bases between them. The CDR3 sequence is 13 residues long.

CDR3 DNA sequence: TGTGCCAGTAGTATGCAGGGGGCGAATCAGCCCCAGCATTTT. Translation gives CASSMQGANQPQHF. The chain employs TRBV19 and TRBJ1-5; 8 positions match TRBD1. The CDR3 is 14 residues long. Germline CDR1 LNHDA, CDR2 SQIVND (reference sequence). Trimming at V came to 3 bases and at J to 4 bases, leaving 2 bases not matched to a gene.

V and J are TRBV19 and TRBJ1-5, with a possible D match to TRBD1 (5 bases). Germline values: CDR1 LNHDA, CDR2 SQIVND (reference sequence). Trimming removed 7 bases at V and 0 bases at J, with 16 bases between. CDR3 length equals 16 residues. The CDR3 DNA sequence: TGTGCCAGTACCGCAAGACAGATTTATAGCAATCAGCCCCAGCATTTT. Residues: CASTARQIYSNQPQHF.

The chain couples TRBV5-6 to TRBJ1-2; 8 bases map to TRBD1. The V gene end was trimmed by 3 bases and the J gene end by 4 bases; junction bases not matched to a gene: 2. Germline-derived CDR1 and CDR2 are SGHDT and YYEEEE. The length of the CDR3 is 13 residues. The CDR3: CASSWDRTYGYTF. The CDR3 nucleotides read TGTGCCAGCAGCTGGGACAGGACCTATGGCTACACCTTC.

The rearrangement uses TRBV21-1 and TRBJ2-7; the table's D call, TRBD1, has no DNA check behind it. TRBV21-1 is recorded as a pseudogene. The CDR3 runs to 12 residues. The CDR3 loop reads CASSKRGYEQYV. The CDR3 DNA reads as TGTGCCAGCAGCAAAAGGGGGTACGAGCAGTACGTC.

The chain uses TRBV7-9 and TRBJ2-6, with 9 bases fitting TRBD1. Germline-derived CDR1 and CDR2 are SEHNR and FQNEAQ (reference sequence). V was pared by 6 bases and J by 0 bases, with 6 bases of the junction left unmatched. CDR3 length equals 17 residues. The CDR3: CASRPGTGSSGANVLTF. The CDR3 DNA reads TGTGCCAGCAGACCCGGGACAGGGAGCTCTGGGGCCAACGTCCTGACTTTC.

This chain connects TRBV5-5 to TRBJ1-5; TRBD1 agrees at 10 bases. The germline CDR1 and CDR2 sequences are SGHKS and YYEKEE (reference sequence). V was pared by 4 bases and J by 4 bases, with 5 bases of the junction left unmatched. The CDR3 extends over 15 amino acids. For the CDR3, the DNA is TGTGCCAGCAGCCCGGGACAGGGGAGGAATCAGCCCCAGCATTTT. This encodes CASSPGQGRNQPQHF.

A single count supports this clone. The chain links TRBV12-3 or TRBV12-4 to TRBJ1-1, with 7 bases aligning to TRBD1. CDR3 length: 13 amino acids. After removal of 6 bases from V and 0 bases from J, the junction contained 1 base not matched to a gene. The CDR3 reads CASRDRLNTEAFF. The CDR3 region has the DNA TGTGCCAGCAGGGACAGGTTGAACACTGAAGCTTTCTTT.

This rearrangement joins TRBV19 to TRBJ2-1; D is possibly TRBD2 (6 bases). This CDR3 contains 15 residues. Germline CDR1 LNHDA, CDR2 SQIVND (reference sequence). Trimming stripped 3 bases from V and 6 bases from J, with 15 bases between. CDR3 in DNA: TGTGCCAGTAGTATCCGACTAGTACTCACCAATGAGCAGTTCTTC. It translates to CASSIRLVLTNEQFF.

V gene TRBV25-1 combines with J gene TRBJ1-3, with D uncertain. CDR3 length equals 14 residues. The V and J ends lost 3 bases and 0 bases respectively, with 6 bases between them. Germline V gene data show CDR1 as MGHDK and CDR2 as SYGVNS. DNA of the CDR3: TGTGCCAGCAGTGAGATCAGCTCTGGAAACACCATATATTTT. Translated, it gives CASSEISSGNTIYF.

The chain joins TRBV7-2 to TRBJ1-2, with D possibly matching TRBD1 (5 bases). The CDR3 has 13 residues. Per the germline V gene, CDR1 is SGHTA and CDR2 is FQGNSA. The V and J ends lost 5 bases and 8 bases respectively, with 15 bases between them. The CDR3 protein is CASSTGAQGGYTF. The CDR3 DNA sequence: TGTGCCAGCAGCACCGGGGCCCAGGGCGGCTACACCTTC.

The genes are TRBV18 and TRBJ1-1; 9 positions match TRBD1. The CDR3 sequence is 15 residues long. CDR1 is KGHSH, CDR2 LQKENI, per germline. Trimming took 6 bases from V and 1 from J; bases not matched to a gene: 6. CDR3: CASSQRGQGNTEAFF. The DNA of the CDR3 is TGTGCCAGCTCTCAAAGGGGACAGGGGAACACTGAAGCTTTCTTT.

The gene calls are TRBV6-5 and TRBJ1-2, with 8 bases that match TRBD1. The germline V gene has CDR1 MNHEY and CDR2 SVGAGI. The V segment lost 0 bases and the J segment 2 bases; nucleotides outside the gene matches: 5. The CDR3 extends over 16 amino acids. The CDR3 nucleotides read TGTGCCAGCAGTTACTCGGGACAGGTCCCAAACTATGGCTACACCTTC. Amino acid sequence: CASSYSGQVPNYGYTF.

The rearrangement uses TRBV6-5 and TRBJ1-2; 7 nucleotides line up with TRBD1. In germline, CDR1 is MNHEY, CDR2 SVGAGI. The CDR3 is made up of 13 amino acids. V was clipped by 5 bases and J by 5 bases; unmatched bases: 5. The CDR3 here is CASSRTGAYGYTF. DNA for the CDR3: TGTGCCAGCAGTCGAACAGGGGCTTATGGCTACACCTTC.

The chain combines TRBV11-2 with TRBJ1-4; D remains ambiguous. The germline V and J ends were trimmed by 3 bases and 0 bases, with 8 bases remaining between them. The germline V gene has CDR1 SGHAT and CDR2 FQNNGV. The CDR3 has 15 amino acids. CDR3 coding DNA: TGTGCCAGCAGCTTCTCGGGAGCAACTAATGAAAAACTGTTTTTT. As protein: CASSFSGATNEKLFF.

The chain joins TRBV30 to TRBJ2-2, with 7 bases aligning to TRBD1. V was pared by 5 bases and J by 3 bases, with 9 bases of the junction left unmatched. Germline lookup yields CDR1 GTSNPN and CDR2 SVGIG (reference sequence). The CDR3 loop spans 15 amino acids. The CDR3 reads CAWRAQGVDTGELFF. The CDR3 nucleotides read TGTGCCTGGCGAGCCCAGGGGGTCGACACCGGGGAGCTGTTTTTT.